One T cell receptor beta chain is described in this entry. This entry belongs to a study of blood T cell repertoires in COVID-19. Whole-study context: Italy, Spain and the United States were the sources of the convalescent and acute COVID-19 samples.

CDR3 size: 16 residues. Germline V lookup: CDR1 MNHEY, CDR2 SMNVEV (reference sequence). V dropped 5 bases and J dropped 1 base, with 17 bases sitting between them. Participants had their cohort set by participant-reported clinical history. Authors' analysis steps: Using reference gene primer amplification, nucleated cell counts were estimated. The data were produced by immunoSEQ multiplex PCR, yet TCRdb's version contains in-frame clones alone and is incomplete. V, J and clone size reflect that table, while D and trimming were determined from the DNA. The sample carries 240,000 or so clones, roughly 91% recorded once.

Input material: PBMCs or T cells enriched from blood (not recorded which). The rearrangement links TRBV27 to TRBJ1-1; D remains unclear. The TCR originated in a man aged 35-49 years who had recovered from COVID-19. The CDR3 coding sequence is TGTGCCAGCAGTCGGGAAAGCGTATTACAGAACACTGAAGCTTTCTTT. This codes for CASSRESVLQNTEAFF.